This T cell receptor (beta chain) was observed in a study of beta chain features in type 1 diabetes. Sequencing targeted expressed TCRB transcripts, as all isolated RNA had been reverse transcribed. Data came from immunoSEQ multiplex PCR; TCRdb stores just in-frame clones and leaves some out. Of hundreds of thousands of clones listed, 55% to 70% are singletons. Sequencing input: naive CD4+ T cells from blood. This receptor was identified in a man aged 30-40 years in good health.

The CDR3 sequence is CASSLVSGRVPGEQFF. The DNA of the CDR3 is TGCGCCAGCAGCTTGGTTAGCGGGAGGGTCCCAGGGGAGCAGTTCTTC. The gene calls are TRBV5-1 and TRBJ2-1, with 11 bases lining up with TRBD2. J gave up 10 bases and V 0 bases, and 9 bases lay outside the gene matches. The germline V gene has CDR1 SGHRS and CDR2 YFSETQ. The CDR3 is 16 amino acids.